This T cell receptor (beta chain) was captured in a study of blood T cells in healthy people across ages. The CDR3 length is 16 residues. The V and J ends lost 5 bases and 1 base, in that order; junction bases with no gene match: 6. Germline CDR1 reads SGHAT; CDR2 reads FQDESV (reference sequence). Sample-barcoded 5' priming and a J-beta primer mix drove a second PCR of roughly 6 to 12 cycles. MiXCR was run by TCRdb on the 5' RACE reads, yielding one entry per CDR3 protein. The sample yields 1.2 million to 1.5 million distinct CDR3 sequences, about 40% seen once. The material sequenced was blood. V gene TRBV11-1 combines with J gene TRBJ2-7, with 12 positions matching TRBD2. This sequence originates from a woman aged 18-30 years in good health. The CDR3 sequence: CASSPLAGGISYEQYF. As DNA, the CDR3 is TGTGCCAGCAGCCCACTAGCGGGGGGAATATCCTACGAGCAGTACTTC.